This T cell receptor (beta chain) was sequenced for a study of early T cells in non-severe SARS-CoV-2 infection. Each CDR3 protein is one row after TCRdb ran MiXCR on the 5' RACE reads. This table holds about 80,000 distinct CDR3 sequences, 10% to 15% found once. V was shortened by 2 bases and J by 0 bases, with 11 bases between the two germline ends. There are 16 residues in the CDR3. Germline V CDR1 and CDR2: SGHNT, YYREEE (reference sequence). The chain uses TRBV5-4 and TRBJ2-2; perhaps TRBD2 as D (6 bases). This TCR was recovered from an adult who was a healthcare worker with PCR-confirmed SARS-CoV-2 infection or an uninfected control (not recorded which). Material for sequencing was whole blood. The CDR3 loop reads CASSFLGGSNTGELFF. For the CDR3, the DNA is TGTGCCAGCAGCTTTCTTGGGGGGTCGAACACCGGGGAGCTGTTTTTT.